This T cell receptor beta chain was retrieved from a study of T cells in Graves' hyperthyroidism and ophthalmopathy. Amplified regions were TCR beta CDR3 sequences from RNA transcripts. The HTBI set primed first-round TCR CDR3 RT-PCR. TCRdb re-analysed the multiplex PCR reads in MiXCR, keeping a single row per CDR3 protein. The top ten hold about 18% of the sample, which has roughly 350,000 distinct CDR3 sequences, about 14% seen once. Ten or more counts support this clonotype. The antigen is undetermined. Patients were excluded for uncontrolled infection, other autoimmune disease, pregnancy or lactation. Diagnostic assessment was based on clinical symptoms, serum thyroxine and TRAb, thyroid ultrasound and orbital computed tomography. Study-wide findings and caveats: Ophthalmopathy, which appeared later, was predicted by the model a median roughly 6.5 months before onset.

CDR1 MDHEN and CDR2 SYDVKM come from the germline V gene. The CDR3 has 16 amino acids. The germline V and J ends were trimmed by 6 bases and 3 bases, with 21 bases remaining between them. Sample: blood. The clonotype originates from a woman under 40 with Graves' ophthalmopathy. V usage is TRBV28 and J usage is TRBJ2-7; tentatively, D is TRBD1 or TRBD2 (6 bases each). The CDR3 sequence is CASRDGGGASGYEQYF. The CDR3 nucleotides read TGTGCCAGCAGGGATGGAGGGGGAGCTTCAGGCTACGAGCAGTACTTC.